The source of this TCR beta chain is a study of shared clonotypes between healthy human individuals. Memory CD4+ cells were the fraction left after CD45RA+ naive selection. This table comes from immunoSEQ multiplex PCR, and its TCRdb copy is limited to in-frame clones, with some not included. The repertoire holds approximately 1,500,000 clones, with around 98% as singletons. In the case of this clone: Its antigen remains unknown. Other DNA sequences of this sample code for an identical CDR3.

Regarding the study as a whole: Generation probabilities of non-shared clonotypes were lower (relative to those shared by all four donors). Sampling covered nothing but blood. Tissue TCR repertoires likely differ from those found in blood.

Germline-derived CDR1 and CDR2 are GTSNPN and SVGIG (reference sequence). The CDR3 length is 11 residues. V lost 0 bases, J lost 6 bases, and 6 bases lay in between. This TCR was recovered from a man aged 25-45 years in good health. Material for sequencing was naive CD4+ T cells sorted from blood. Subset meaning: CD45RA+ positively selected. The chain has TRBV30 and TRBJ2-7; D remains unclear. CDR3: CAWSVLLEQYF. For the CDR3, the DNA is TGTGCCTGGAGTGTACTACTCGAGCAGTACTTC.